The 23 T cell receptor beta chains reported below all come from one sample, sequenced in a study of cytomegalovirus exposure and HLA in healthy donors. The data were produced by immunoSEQ multiplex PCR, yet TCRdb's version contains in-frame clones alone and is incomplete. Among 120,000 or so clones listed, approximately 95% were seen once. Sequencing input: PBMCs. The receptors shown here come from a man aged 18-30 years in good health and CMV-seronegative.

The chain links TRBV7-2 to TRBJ2-1; TRBD2 agrees at 8 bases. V lost 5 bases to trimming and J lost 7 bases; unmatched junction nucleotides: 16. Germline CDR1 reads SGHTA; CDR2 reads FQGNSA. The CDR3 consists of 17 residues. The CDR3 protein is CASSPPSAGGESNEQFF. CDR3 DNA sequence: TGTGCCAGCAGCCCCCCCTCGGCGGGAGGCGAGTCAAATGAGCAGTTCTTC.

This rearrangement joins TRBV6-6 to TRBJ2-5; D gene unclear. Trimming removed 2 bases from V and 1 base from J, with 8 bases in between. In germline, CDR1 is MNHNY, CDR2 SVGAGI (reference sequence). This CDR3 contains 14 residues. CDR3 in amino acids: CASSYRSSQETQYF. The CDR3 DNA is TGTGCCAGCAGTTACCGTTCTAGCCAAGAGACCCAGTACTTC.

The genes are TRBV4-1 and TRBJ1-5; D is possibly TRBD1 (5 bases). V was pared by 0 bases and J by 7 bases, with 13 bases between. This CDR3 is built from 15 residues. Looked up from germline, CDR1 is MGHRA and CDR2 is YSYEKL. The CDR3 is CASSQEGRELQPQHF. For the CDR3, the DNA is TGCGCCAGCAGCCAAGAAGGCAGGGAACTCCAGCCCCAGCATTTT.

The chain carries TRBV10-1 and TRBJ2-2; possibly TRBD2 for D (6 bases). The CDR3 is 16 residues long. Germline V CDR1 and CDR2: WNHNN, SYGVQD (reference sequence). V was trimmed by 0 bases and J by 5 bases, leaving 13 bases between them. CDR3 bases: TGCGCCAGCAGTGAGTCGAACGGGAGTAGTACCGGGGAGCTGTTTTTT. Its translation: CASSESNGSSTGELFF.

The chain couples TRBV9 to TRBJ2-1, with 11 bases aligning to TRBD2. V shed 3 bases and J 0 bases; nucleotides not matched to a gene: 5. CDR1 is SGDLS, CDR2 YYNGEE, per germline. This CDR3 is built from 17 residues. In nucleotides, the CDR3 is TGTGCCAGCAGCGGGACTAGCGGGCACAGCTCCTACAATGAGCAGTTCTTC. Translating it yields CASSGTSGHSSYNEQFF.

This rearrangement joins TRBV7-9 to TRBJ2-7, with D possibly being TRBD1 (6 bases). V lost 0 bases and J 2 bases, leaving 11 bases between the germline ends. The CDR3 spans 15 residues. Germline lookup yields CDR1 SEHNR and CDR2 FQNEAQ (reference sequence). CDR3 nucleotide sequence: TGTGCCAGCAGCTTAGCCTGGGGGCAAACCTACGAGCAGTACTTC. Residues: CASSLAWGQTYEQYF.

CDR3 sequence: CASSIQPAGGSYEQYF. The CDR3 DNA is TGTGCCAGTAGTATACAACCAGCGGGAGGCTCCTACGAGCAGTACTTC. The chain couples TRBV19 to TRBJ2-7; 9 nucleotides align to TRBD2. This CDR3 region has 16 residues. Germline V CDR1 and CDR2: LNHDA, SQIVND (reference sequence). V shed 2 bases and J 0 bases; nucleotides not matched to a gene: 5.

The chain links TRBV10-3 to TRBJ1-5, with D unresolved. The V end lost 10 bases, the J end lost 3 bases, and 19 bases lay between the germline ends. Germline CDR1 reads ENHRY; CDR2 reads SYGVKD. CDR3 length: 15 amino acids. In nucleotides, the CDR3 is TGTGCCACCCAAGAGCCTGACAAAGCCAATCAGCCCCAGCATTTT. This encodes CATQEPDKANQPQHF.

The chain combines TRBV6-6 with TRBJ2-7, with 9 bases identical to TRBD2. The CDR3 contains 13 residues. The V and J ends lost 5 bases and 5 bases, in that order; junction bases with no gene match: 4. The germline V gene encodes CDR1 MNHNY and CDR2 SVGAGI (reference sequence). The CDR3 loop reads CASSPSGINEQYF. The DNA of the CDR3 is TGTGCCAGCAGTCCTAGCGGGATCAACGAGCAGTACTTC.

The chain is built from TRBV6-5 and TRBJ1-1, with D hard to call. The V gene lost 7 bases and the J gene lost 0 bases, with 12 bases spanning the gap. Germline loops: CDR1 MNHEY, CDR2 SVGAGI. The CDR3 consists of 14 residues. CDR3 in amino acids: CASTPHSLNTEAFF. The DNA for the CDR3 is TGTGCCAGCACCCCCCACAGTTTGAACACTGAAGCTTTCTTT.

The chain links TRBV19 to TRBJ2-1, with a weak D call TRBD1 (5 bases). Germline-derived CDR1 and CDR2 are LNHDA and SQIVND (reference sequence). The CDR3 covers 16 residues. V was shortened by 3 bases and J by 5 bases, with 17 bases between the two germline ends. CDR3 loop: CASSMFQTEFHNEQFF. The CDR3 DNA follows: TGTGCCAGTAGTATGTTCCAGACAGAATTCCACAATGAGCAGTTCTTC.

In this sample, this clone turned up once. V gene TRBV6-1 combines with J gene TRBJ1-5, with 8 bases lining up with TRBD1. There are 15 residues in the CDR3. J gave up 0 bases and V 4 bases, and 2 bases lay outside the gene matches. Germline-derived CDR1 and CDR2 are MNHNS and SASEGT. The CDR3 spells CASSATGDSNQPQHF. Written as DNA, the CDR3 is TGTGCCAGCAGTGCGACAGGGGATAGCAATCAGCCCCAGCATTTT.

V gene TRBV5-1 combines with J gene TRBJ2-2; 14 bases are a match to TRBD2. Trimming at V came to 0 bases and at J to 7 bases, leaving 8 bases not matched to a gene. Germline CDR1 is SGHRS and CDR2 is YFSETQ. The CDR3 extends over 18 amino acids. Here the CDR3 reads CASSLGGLAGVFSGELFF. The CDR3 region has the DNA TGCGCCAGCAGCTTGGGGGGACTAGCGGGAGTGTTCAGCGGGGAGCTGTTTTTT.

This chain connects TRBV27 to TRBJ2-1, with D perhaps TRBD2 (5 bases). This CDR3 has 14 residues. V was trimmed by 4 bases and J by 6 bases, leaving 13 bases between them. The germline gives CDR1 MNHEY, CDR2 SMNVEV (reference sequence). Written as DNA, the CDR3 is TGTGCCAGCAGTTACTCTAGAGGAGGCAATGAGCAGTTCTTC. Its translation is CASSYSRGGNEQFF.

This rearrangement joins TRBV10-3 to TRBJ1-1, with TRBD1 matching 8 bases. Germline assignment: CDR1 ENHRY and CDR2 SYGVKD. After removal of 0 bases from V and 7 bases from J, the junction contained 4 bases not matched to a gene. The CDR3 spans 14 residues. CDR3 region: CAISESAQGVEAFF. Written as DNA, the CDR3 is TGTGCCATCAGTGAGTCGGCACAGGGGGTTGAAGCTTTCTTT.

This clone was seen just once. The chain links TRBV27 to TRBJ1-5; D unresolved. Germline V gives CDR1 MNHEY, CDR2 SMNVEV (reference sequence). CDR3 length: 14 residues. V lost 3 bases to trimming and J lost 5 bases, with 11 bases between them. The CDR3 region has the DNA TGTGCCAGCAGTTTTCGGCTCGCGGATCAGCCCCAGCATTTT. This codes for CASSFRLADQPQHF.

The chain couples TRBV6-5 to TRBJ1-5; 9 nucleotides align to TRBD1. J was trimmed by 4 bases and V by 4 bases; bases with no gene match: 2. Germline CDR1 and CDR2: MNHEY and SVGAGI. The CDR3 runs to 14 residues. The CDR3 bases are TGTGCCAGCAGTTTTGACAGGGGGAATCAGCCCCAGCATTTT. This encodes CASSFDRGNQPQHF.

The chain joins TRBV23-1 to TRBJ2-3, with 8 nucleotides matching TRBD1. TRBV23-1 is sorted into the ORF group, with uncertain function. The J segment lost 0 bases and the V segment lost 2 bases, leaving 10 bases of the junction unmatched. CDR3 length equals 18 residues. The CDR3 DNA reads as TGCGCCAGCAGTCAACCTGACAGGGGAATAGGAAGCACAGATACGCAGTATTTT. It is translated as CASSQPDRGIGSTDTQYF.

The chain is built from TRBV7-9 and TRBJ2-1; 9 nucleotides agree with TRBD2. The trim removed 7 bases at V and 8 bases at J, leaving 9 bases unmatched. CDR1 is SEHNR, CDR2 FQNEAQ, per germline (reference sequence). The CDR3 has 14 amino acids. CDR3 DNA sequence: TGTGCCAGCATCTCCGGGACTAGCATCCATGAGCAGTTCTTC. Its translation: CASISGTSIHEQFF.

The chain carries TRBV5-8 and TRBJ2-2, with D possibly being TRBD1 (6 bases). With 3 bases removed from V and 2 bases from J, the gap between germline ends came to 14 bases. Germline assignment: CDR1 SGHTS and CDR2 YDEGEE. The CDR3 totals 16 residues. The DNA of the CDR3 is TGTGCCAGCAGCTCCGGACAGACCCGCAACACCGGGGAGCTGTTTTTT. It is translated as CASSSGQTRNTGELFF.

CDR3 amino acids: CASSQGGSYNEQFF. The CDR3 DNA reads as TGCGCCAGCAGCCAGGGGGGCTCCTACAATGAGCAGTTCTTC. The V and J genes are TRBV4-3 and TRBJ2-1; tentatively, D is TRBD2 (6 bases). The CDR3 is made up of 14 amino acids. Germline V gene data show CDR1 as LGHNA and CDR2 as YSLEER. With 3 bases removed from V and 0 bases from J, the gap between germline ends came to 6 bases.

Written as DNA, the CDR3 is TGTGCCAGCAGCAAAGGGGGGGACACCGGGGAGCTGTTTTTT. Translation: CASSKGGDTGELFF. The chain couples TRBV9 to TRBJ2-2; perhaps TRBD2 as D (7 bases). CDR3 length: 14 residues. CDR1 is SGDLS and CDR2 is YYNGEE in the germline V gene. Trimming shortened V by 4 bases and J by 3 bases, and 10 bases separated the two germline ends.

This rearrangement joins TRBV10-3 to TRBJ2-5; 16 bases line up with TRBD2. The trim removed 4 bases at V and 1 base at J, leaving 9 bases unmatched. This CDR3 has 19 residues. The germline gives CDR1 ENHRY, CDR2 SYGVKD. CDR3 protein: CAISGETGTSGRAQETQYF. Written as DNA, the CDR3 is TGTGCCATCAGTGGCGAGACCGGGACTAGCGGGAGGGCCCAAGAGACCCAGTACTTC.